A selection of T cell receptor beta chains follows, all from one sample in a study of cytomegalovirus exposure and HLA in healthy donors. Produced via immunoSEQ multiplex PCR; TCRdb's table is partial and in-frame only. The data show under 150,000 clones, around 83% seen once. The sample was PBMCs. The receptors shown here come from a man aged 50-59 years in good health and CMV-seronegative. Each CDR3 is given with its conserved first and last residue. The D gene is left open where the match is weak. Expanded clones get a size class; other rows say once, few or many, or leave the size out.

v_call: TRBV7-9; d_call: -; j_call: TRBJ1-2; clone_size: few; cdr3_aa: CASSQGQGRTNYGYTF; cdr3_nt: TGTGCCAGCAGTCAGGGACAAGGAAGAACTAACTATGGCTACACCTTC
v_call: TRBV7-3; d_call: TRBD2; j_call: TRBJ2-1; clone_size: -; cdr3_aa: CASSSAGDYNEQFF; cdr3_nt: TGTGCCAGCAGCTCAGCGGGAGATTACAATGAGCAGTTCTTC
v_call: TRBV4-3; d_call: TRBD2; j_call: TRBJ2-2; clone_size: -; cdr3_aa: CASSQSGGTGELFF; cdr3_nt: TGCGCCAGCAGCCAATCGGGGGGCACCGGGGAGCTGTTTTTT
v_call: TRBV2; d_call: TRBD2; j_call: TRBJ2-5; clone_size: -; cdr3_aa: CASRDLGGGQETQYF; cdr3_nt: TGTGCCAGCAGGGATTTGGGGGGGGGACAAGAGACCCAGTACTTC
v_call: TRBV13; d_call: TRBD1; j_call: TRBJ1-3; clone_size: -; cdr3_aa: CASSFITGAGNTIYF; cdr3_nt: TGTGCCAGCAGCTTTATTACAGGGGCTGGAAACACCATATATTTT
v_call: TRBV5-1; d_call: TRBD1; j_call: TRBJ1-1; clone_size: -; cdr3_aa: CASSVDRVNTEAFF; cdr3_nt: TGCGCCAGCAGCGTAGACAGGGTGAACACTGAAGCTTTCTTT
v_call: TRBV14; d_call: -; j_call: TRBJ1-3; clone_size: -; cdr3_aa: CASSPLLAQAGNTIYF; cdr3_nt: TGTGCCAGCAGCCCGCTCTTGGCTCAGGCAGGAAACACCATATATTTT
v_call: TRBV7-9; d_call: -; j_call: TRBJ1-1; clone_size: once; cdr3_aa: CASSPGTYGTEAFF; cdr3_nt: TGTGCCAGCAGCCCGGGGACTTACGGGACTGAAGCTTTCTTT
v_call: TRBV2; d_call: -; j_call: TRBJ1-2; clone_size: -; cdr3_aa: CASSDRFNYGYTF; cdr3_nt: TGTGCCAGCAGTGACCGGTTTAACTATGGCTACACCTTC
v_call: TRBV30; d_call: TRBD1; j_call: TRBJ2-7; clone_size: -; cdr3_aa: CAWGQGAEQYF; cdr3_nt: TGTGCCTGGGGACAGGGAGCCGAGCAGTACTTC
v_call: TRBV2; d_call: TRBD1; j_call: TRBJ2-5; clone_size: -; cdr3_aa: CASSEEGRGLGTQYF; cdr3_nt: TGTGCCAGCAGTGAAGAAGGCAGGGGGCTAGGGACCCAGTACTTC
v_call: TRBV28; d_call: -; j_call: TRBJ2-7; clone_size: -; cdr3_aa: CASSPDSSSYEQYF; cdr3_nt: TGTGCCAGCAGCCCCGACTCGAGCTCCTACGAGCAGTACTTC
v_call: TRBV28; d_call: -; j_call: TRBJ2-3; clone_size: -; cdr3_aa: CASRLTSTDTQYF; cdr3_nt: TGTGCCAGCAGGCTAACTAGCACAGATACGCAGTATTTT
v_call: TRBV13; d_call: TRBD2; j_call: TRBJ2-5; clone_size: few; cdr3_aa: CASSGTARGVQETQYF; cdr3_nt: TGTGCCAGCAGCGGTACGGCCCGGGGGGTCCAAGAGACCCAGTACTTC
v_call: TRBV7-2; d_call: -; j_call: TRBJ2-1; clone_size: few; cdr3_aa: CASSFGGYEQFF; cdr3_nt: TGTGCCAGCAGCTTTGGGGGGTATGAGCAGTTCTTC
v_call: TRBV9; d_call: -; j_call: TRBJ1-1; clone_size: -; cdr3_aa: CASSVGGGSTEAFF; cdr3_nt: TGTGCCAGCAGCGTAGGGGGGGGGAGCACTGAAGCTTTCTTT
v_call: TRBV5-1; d_call: TRBD2; j_call: TRBJ2-1; clone_size: -; cdr3_aa: CASSTGGGVSYNEQFF; cdr3_nt: TGCGCCAGCAGCACCGGCGGGGGTGTCTCCTACAATGAGCAGTTCTTC
v_call: TRBV6-5; d_call: -; j_call: TRBJ1-1; clone_size: -; cdr3_aa: CASSYGGADTEAFF; cdr3_nt: TGTGCCAGCAGTTACGGGGGGGCCGACACTGAAGCTTTCTTT
v_call: TRBV2; d_call: -; j_call: TRBJ2-7; clone_size: -; cdr3_aa: CASSKGSDEQYF; cdr3_nt: TGTGCCAGCAGCAAAGGAAGCGACGAGCAGTACTTC
v_call: TRBV6-1; d_call: -; j_call: TRBJ1-6; clone_size: -; cdr3_aa: CASSGQAVKNSPLHF; cdr3_nt: TGTGCCAGCAGTGGGCAGGCTGTGAAGAATTCACCCCTCCACTTT
v_call: TRBV6-1; d_call: -; j_call: TRBJ2-2; clone_size: -; cdr3_aa: CASSESRSGELFF; cdr3_nt: TGTGCCAGCAGTGAATCACGGTCGGGGGAGCTGTTTTTT
v_call: TRBV7-9; d_call: -; j_call: TRBJ2-1; clone_size: -; cdr3_aa: CASSFQTGENEQFF; cdr3_nt: TGTGCCAGCAGCTTTCAAACTGGGGAGAATGAGCAGTTCTTC
v_call: TRBV5-1; d_call: -; j_call: TRBJ2-1; clone_size: once; cdr3_aa: CASRFTDSAYNEQFF; cdr3_nt: TGCGCCAGCAGGTTTACGGACAGCGCGTACAATGAGCAGTTCTTC
v_call: TRBV5-1; d_call: -; j_call: TRBJ2-3; clone_size: -; cdr3_aa: CASSLAEAGLITDTQYF; cdr3_nt: TGCGCCAGCAGCTTGGCCGAGGCGGGGCTAATCACAGATACGCAGTATTTT
v_call: TRBV5-1; d_call: TRBD1; j_call: TRBJ2-5; clone_size: few; cdr3_aa: CASSFSQGAGETQYF; cdr3_nt: TGCGCCAGCAGCTTTTCGCAGGGGGCGGGGGAGACCCAGTACTTC
v_call: TRBV15; d_call: -; j_call: TRBJ1-1; clone_size: -; cdr3_aa: CATSRARAYTEAFF; cdr3_nt: TGTGCCACCAGCAGAGCCAGGGCGTACACTGAAGCTTTCTTT
v_call: TRBV12-5; d_call: -; j_call: TRBJ1-6; clone_size: few; cdr3_aa: CASGPTDSPLHF; cdr3_nt: TGTGCTAGTGGCCCGACAGATTCACCCCTCCACTTT
v_call: TRBV9; d_call: TRBD1; j_call: TRBJ2-1; clone_size: -; cdr3_aa: CASSGHRGTYNEQFF; cdr3_nt: TGTGCCAGCAGCGGACACAGGGGTACCTACAATGAGCAGTTCTTC
v_call: TRBV7-9; d_call: TRBD1; j_call: TRBJ2-3; clone_size: -; cdr3_aa: CASSNTWTGTTDTQYF; cdr3_nt: TGTGCCAGCAGCAACACGTGGACAGGAACCACAGATACGCAGTATTTT
v_call: TRBV19; d_call: -; j_call: TRBJ1-5; clone_size: -; cdr3_aa: CASSIGGRGQPQHF; cdr3_nt: TGTGCCAGTAGTATAGGAGGCAGGGGTCAGCCCCAGCATTTT
v_call: TRBV6-1; d_call: -; j_call: TRBJ1-1; clone_size: once; cdr3_aa: CASMSGPGGTEAFF; cdr3_nt: TGTGCCAGCATGAGTGGGCCCGGGGGCACTGAAGCTTTCTTT
v_call: TRBV9; d_call: -; j_call: TRBJ1-2; clone_size: -; cdr3_aa: CASSPSGNPANYGYTF; cdr3_nt: TGTGCCAGCAGCCCGTCAGGTAATCCAGCTAACTATGGCTACACCTTC
v_call: TRBV10-1; d_call: TRBD2; j_call: TRBJ2-1; clone_size: -; cdr3_aa: CASSDQRGAIYEQFF; cdr3_nt: TGCGCCAGCAGTGATCAGCGGGGGGCCATCTATGAGCAGTTCTTC
v_call: TRBV13; d_call: TRBD2; j_call: TRBJ2-3; clone_size: -; cdr3_aa: CASSKRGGTDTQYF; cdr3_nt: TGTGCCAGCAGCAAGCGGGGGGGCACAGATACGCAGTATTTT
v_call: TRBV19; d_call: TRBD1; j_call: TRBJ2-1; clone_size: -; cdr3_aa: CASSFGTGDYNEQFF; cdr3_nt: TGTGCCAGTAGTTTCGGGACAGGGGACTACAATGAGCAGTTCTTC
v_call: TRBV4-1; d_call: -; j_call: TRBJ1-3; clone_size: -; cdr3_aa: CASSQAPLGTIYF; cdr3_nt: TGCGCCAGCAGCCAAGCGCCTCTAGGCACCATATATTTT
v_call: TRBV7-8; d_call: -; j_call: TRBJ2-6; clone_size: -; cdr3_aa: CASSSEQGMISGANVLTF; cdr3_nt: TGTGCCAGCAGCTCAGAACAGGGCATGATATCTGGGGCCAACGTCCTGACTTTC
v_call: TRBV9; d_call: TRBD1; j_call: TRBJ1-2; clone_size: -; cdr3_aa: CASSAYLRGTGGHGYTF; cdr3_nt: TGTGCCAGCAGCGCCTACCTACGGGGGACAGGGGGACATGGCTACACCTTC
v_call: TRBV19; d_call: -; j_call: TRBJ1-2; clone_size: -; cdr3_aa: CASSGRVFYGYTF; cdr3_nt: TGTGCCAGTAGTGGTCGGGTGTTCTATGGCTACACCTTC
v_call: TRBV2; d_call: -; j_call: TRBJ1-1; clone_size: -; cdr3_aa: CASHLMNTEAFF; cdr3_nt: TGTGCCAGCCATCTAATGAACACTGAAGCTTTCTTT
v_call: TRBV7-2; d_call: -; j_call: TRBJ2-7; clone_size: -; cdr3_aa: CASSLVFAVYEQYF; cdr3_nt: TGTGCCAGCAGCTTGGTTTTCGCAGTCTACGAGCAGTACTTC
v_call: TRBV29-1; d_call: -; j_call: TRBJ1-5; clone_size: -; cdr3_aa: CSVESGGNQPQHF; cdr3_nt: TGCAGCGTTGAATCAGGGGGCAATCAGCCCCAGCATTTT
v_call: TRBV7-3; d_call: -; j_call: TRBJ1-2; clone_size: -; cdr3_aa: CASSLNQGSGYTF; cdr3_nt: TGTGCCAGCAGCTTAAATCAGGGCTCTGGCTACACCTTC
v_call: TRBV6-6; d_call: TRBD1; j_call: TRBJ1-1; clone_size: few; cdr3_aa: CASSYGGQVETEAFF; cdr3_nt: TGTGCCAGCAGTTACGGGGGACAGGTGGAGACTGAAGCTTTCTTT
v_call: TRBV25-1; d_call: TRBD1; j_call: TRBJ2-4; clone_size: -; cdr3_aa: CASSTGAGKNIQYF; cdr3_nt: TGTGCCAGCAGTACAGGGGCAGGGAAAAACATTCAGTACTTC
v_call: TRBV25-1; d_call: TRBD1; j_call: TRBJ2-7; clone_size: few; cdr3_aa: CASSPRTGTYEQYF; cdr3_nt: TGTGCCAGCAGTCCCCGGACAGGGACCTACGAGCAGTACTTC
v_call: TRBV27; d_call: TRBD2; j_call: TRBJ2-3; clone_size: -; cdr3_aa: CASSLLSGGRGTDTQYF; cdr3_nt: TGTGCCAGCAGTTTACTTAGCGGGGGAAGAGGCACAGATACGCAGTATTTT
v_call: TRBV19; d_call: -; j_call: TRBJ2-7; clone_size: once; cdr3_aa: CASSRDNAYEQYF; cdr3_nt: TGTGCCAGTAGTAGGGACAACGCCTACGAGCAGTACTTC
v_call: TRBV27; d_call: TRBD1; j_call: TRBJ1-5; clone_size: few; cdr3_aa: CASSFTGGWQPQHF; cdr3_nt: TGTGCCAGCAGTTTTACAGGGGGCTGGCAGCCCCAGCATTTT
v_call: TRBV5-4; d_call: TRBD1; j_call: TRBJ1-4; clone_size: -; cdr3_aa: CASSWTGGSNEKLFF; cdr3_nt: TGTGCCAGCAGTTGGACAGGGGGGTCGAATGAAAAACTGTTTTTT
v_call: TRBV2; d_call: -; j_call: TRBJ1-1; clone_size: -; cdr3_aa: CATTRGIGTEAFF; cdr3_nt: TGTGCCACCACAAGGGGGATTGGCACTGAAGCTTTCTTT
v_call: TRBV7-6; d_call: -; j_call: TRBJ2-7; clone_size: -; cdr3_aa: CASSLAPLRFSGGEQYF; cdr3_nt: TGTGCCAGCAGCTTAGCGCCTTTAAGATTTTCCGGAGGCGAGCAGTACTTC
v_call: TRBV18; d_call: TRBD1; j_call: TRBJ2-2; clone_size: -; cdr3_aa: CASSPAGGAVTGELFF; cdr3_nt: TGTGCCAGCTCACCAGCAGGGGGCGCAGTTACCGGGGAGCTGTTTTTT
v_call: TRBV10-3; d_call: -; j_call: TRBJ2-3; clone_size: -; cdr3_aa: CAISEGALPLQYF; cdr3_nt: TGTGCCATCAGTGAGGGGGCCCTACCTCTACAGTATTTT
v_call: TRBV15; d_call: TRBD1; j_call: TRBJ2-7; clone_size: -; cdr3_aa: CATSREGTGEQYF; cdr3_nt: TGTGCCACCAGCAGAGAGGGGACAGGGGAGCAGTACTTC
v_call: TRBV23-1; d_call: TRBD2; j_call: TRBJ2-2; clone_size: -; cdr3_aa: CASSQSLAGGNTGELFF; cdr3_nt: TGCGCCAGCAGTCAATCCCTAGCGGGGGGTAACACCGGGGAGCTGTTTTTT
v_call: TRBV18; d_call: TRBD1; j_call: TRBJ1-1; clone_size: -; cdr3_aa: CASSSTGTGGTEAFF; cdr3_nt: TGTGCCAGCTCATCGACTGGAACAGGGGGCACTGAAGCTTTCTTT